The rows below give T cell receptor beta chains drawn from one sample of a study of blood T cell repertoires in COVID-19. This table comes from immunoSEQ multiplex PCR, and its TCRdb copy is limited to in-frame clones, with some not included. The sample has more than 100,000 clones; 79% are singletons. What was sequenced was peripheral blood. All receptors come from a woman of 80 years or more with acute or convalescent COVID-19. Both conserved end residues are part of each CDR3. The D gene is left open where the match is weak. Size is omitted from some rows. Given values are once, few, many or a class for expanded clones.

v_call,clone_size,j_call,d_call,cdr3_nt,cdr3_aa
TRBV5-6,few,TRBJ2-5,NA,TGTGCCAGCAGCTTAGAGGGGGGGCAAGAGACCCAGTACTTC,CASSLEGGQETQYF
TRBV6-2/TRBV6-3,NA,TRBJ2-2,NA,TGTGCCAGCAGCCCCGAAAGCGCGAACACCGGGGAGCTGTTTTTT,CASSPESANTGELFF
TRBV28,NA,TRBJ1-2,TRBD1,TGTGCCAGCATGGTCGGTGGCGGAAGACAGGGGGTAGATGGCTACACCTTC,CASMVGGGRQGVDGYTF
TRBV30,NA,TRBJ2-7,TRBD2,TGTGCCTGGACTCCCGGGGGGATCCACGAGCAGTACTTC,CAWTPGGIHEQYF
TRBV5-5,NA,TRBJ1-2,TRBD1,TGTGCCAGCAGCCTCTGGGGACAGTCCTATGGCTACACCTTC,CASSLWGQSYGYTF
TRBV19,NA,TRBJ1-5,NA,TGTGCCAGTAGTATAGACTCCTTCGGGTGGAATAGCAATCAGCCCCAGCATTTT,CASSIDSFGWNSNQPQHF
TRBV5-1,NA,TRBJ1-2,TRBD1,TGCGCCAGCAGCACGACAGGGGGTCTAACTATTGGCTACACCTTC,CASSTTGGLTIGYTF
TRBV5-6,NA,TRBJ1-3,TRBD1,TGTGCCAGCAGCCAGGGGGCCGCTGGAAACACCATATATTTT,CASSQGAAGNTIYF
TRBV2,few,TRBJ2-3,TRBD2,TGTGCCAGCAGGATAACTAGCGGGGGGATGGATACGCAGTATTTT,CASRITSGGMDTQYF
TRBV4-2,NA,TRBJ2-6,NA,TGTGCCAGCAGCCAGGAGGGGTGGGGAACTGGGGCCAACGTCCTGACTTTC,CASSQEGWGTGANVLTF
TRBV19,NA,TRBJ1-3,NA,TGTGCCAGTAGTATAGGTGCGGGGCCTGGAAACACCATATATTTT,CASSIGAGPGNTIYF
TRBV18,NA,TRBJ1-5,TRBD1,TGTGCCAGCTCACCCGACAGGGCCGAGGAGAATCAGCCCCAGCATTTT,CASSPDRAEENQPQHF
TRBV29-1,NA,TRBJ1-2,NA,TGCAGCGCCAAGACAGGAGTGTATGGCTACACCTTC,CSAKTGVYGYTF
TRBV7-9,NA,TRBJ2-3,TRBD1,TGTGCCAGCAGCTATCGACAGGGGGCAGACGATACGCAGTATTTT,CASSYRQGADDTQYF
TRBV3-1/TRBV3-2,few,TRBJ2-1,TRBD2,TGTGCCAGCAGCCCCCCCCCTAGGAGCGGGGGTTCGGATGAGCAGTTCTTC,CASSPPPRSGGSDEQFF
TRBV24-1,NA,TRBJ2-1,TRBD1,TGTGCCACCAGTGACCCGGACAGGGTAGATGAGCAGTTCTTC,CATSDPDRVDEQFF
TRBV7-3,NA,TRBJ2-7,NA,TGTGCCAGCAGCTTCCGAGGGGGACCCTACGAGCAGTACTTC,CASSFRGGPYEQYF
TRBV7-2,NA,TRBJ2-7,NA,TGTGCCAGCAGCCGGACTTACCGGGGGGCCCGGTACGAGCAGTACTTC,CASSRTYRGARYEQYF
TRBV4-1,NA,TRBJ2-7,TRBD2,TGCGCCAGCAGCCAAGCAGGACTAGCGGATTTCTACGAGCAGTACTTC,CASSQAGLADFYEQYF
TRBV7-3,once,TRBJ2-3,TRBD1,TGTGCCAGCAGCTTAGACAGGGCAAATACGCAGTATTTT,CASSLDRANTQYF
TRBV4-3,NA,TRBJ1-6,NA,TGCGCCAGCAGCCAAGCGGCCGTAAACGGGAATTCACCCCTCCACTTT,CASSQAAVNGNSPLHF
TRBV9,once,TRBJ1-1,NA,TGTGCCAGCAGCTACGGAGGGGTTTCAGGGACTGAAGCTTTCTTT,CASSYGGVSGTEAFF
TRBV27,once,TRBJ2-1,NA,TGTGCCAGCAGTTTACTCGGGACTCCGCACAATGAGCAGTTCTTC,CASSLLGTPHNEQFF
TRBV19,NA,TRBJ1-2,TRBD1,TGTGCCAGTAATCCGGGACAGCTTGACTATGGCTACACCTTC,CASNPGQLDYGYTF
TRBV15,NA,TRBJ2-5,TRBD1,TGTGCCACCAGCAGAGATAAGGGGACAGGGGGTGAGACCCAGTACTTC,CATSRDKGTGGETQYF
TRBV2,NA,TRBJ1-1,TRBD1,TGTGCCAGCAACCGGGACAGGGTATCTGAAGCTTTCTTT,CASNRDRVSEAFF
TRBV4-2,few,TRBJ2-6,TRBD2,TGTGCCAGCAGCCAAGCAGTCGGGAGGGTACTTGGGGCCAACGTCCTGACTTTC,CASSQAVGRVLGANVLTF
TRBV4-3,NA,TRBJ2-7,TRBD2,TGCGCCAGCAGCCAAGATTCTAGCGGGATCTACGAGCAGTACTTC,CASSQDSSGIYEQYF
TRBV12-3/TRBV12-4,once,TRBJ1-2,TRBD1,TGTGCCAGCAGTTACGGGACAGCGGATGGCTACACCTTC,CASSYGTADGYTF
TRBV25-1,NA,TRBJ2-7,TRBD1,TGTGCCAGCAGTGAATCCGGGGACAGGGGCTACGAGCAGTACTTC,CASSESGDRGYEQYF
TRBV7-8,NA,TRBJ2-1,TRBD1,TGTGCCAGCAGCCTTCGGACAGGCTACAATGAGCAGTTCTTC,CASSLRTGYNEQFF
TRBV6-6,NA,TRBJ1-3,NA,TGTGCCAGCAGCAGATCGGGGGGGAGCTCTGGAAACACCATATATTTT,CASSRSGGSSGNTIYF
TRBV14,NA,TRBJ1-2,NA,TGTGCCAGCAGCCAAGATGTCGGGTTTGGCTACACCTTC,CASSQDVGFGYTF
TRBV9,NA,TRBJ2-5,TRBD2,TGTGCCAGCAGCCGCGGGGGGGCGGGAGAGACCCAGTACTTC,CASSRGGAGETQYF
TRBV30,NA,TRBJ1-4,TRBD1,TGTGCCTGTCATGGACAGGTGGGTGAAAAACTGTTTTTT,CACHGQVGEKLFF
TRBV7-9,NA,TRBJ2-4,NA,TGTGCCAGCAGCCCCCACGGAGGGGCCAAAAACATTCAGTACTTC,CASSPHGGAKNIQYF
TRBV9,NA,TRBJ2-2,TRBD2,TGTGCCAGCAGCGCCTTTCTAGCGGGAGGGCCGCCCGGGGAGCTGTTTTTT,CASSAFLAGGPPGELFF
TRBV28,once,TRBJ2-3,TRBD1,TGTGCCAGCAGTTTCTCAGGGACAGTGAATACGCAGTATTTT,CASSFSGTVNTQYF
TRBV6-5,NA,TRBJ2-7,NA,TGTGCCAGCAGTTCCCTCGGCGAGCAGTACTTC,CASSSLGEQYF
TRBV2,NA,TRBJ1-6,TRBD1,TGTGCCATTGCGGGGGGAGTTACAGGGGACTATAATTCACCCCTCCACTTT,CAIAGGVTGDYNSPLHF
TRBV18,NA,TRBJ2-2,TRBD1,TGTGCCAGCTCATCGGGACAGGGGACCGGGGAGCTGTTTTTT,CASSSGQGTGELFF
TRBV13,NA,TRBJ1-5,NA,TGTGCCAGCAGCTGGGGGGGTACCCAGCCCCAGCATTTT,CASSWGGTQPQHF
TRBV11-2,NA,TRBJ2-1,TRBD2,TGTGCCAGCAGCTTAAGGACTAGCCTATACAATGAGCAGTTCTTC,CASSLRTSLYNEQFF
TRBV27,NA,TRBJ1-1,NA,TGTGCCAGCAGTCTAAGCCCCGACACTGAAGCTTTCTTT,CASSLSPDTEAFF
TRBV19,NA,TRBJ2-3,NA,TGTGCCAGTAGCTTGCAGGGGACAGATACGCAGTATTTT,CASSLQGTDTQYF
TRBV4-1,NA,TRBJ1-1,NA,TGCGCCAGCAGCCAAGGGTCCAGGCTGAACACTGAAGCTTTCTTT,CASSQGSRLNTEAFF
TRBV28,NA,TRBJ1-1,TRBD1,TGTGCCAGCAGGGGGGGACAGTACCCTGTAGCTTTCTTT,CASRGGQYPVAFF
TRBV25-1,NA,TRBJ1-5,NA,TGTGCCAGCAGTGGCGGGGGGGCAGACTATAGCAATCAGCCCCAGCATTTT,CASSGGGADYSNQPQHF
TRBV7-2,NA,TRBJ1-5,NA,TGTGCCAGCAGCTACGATAGGGGTGAACCCCAGCATTTT,CASSYDRGEPQHF
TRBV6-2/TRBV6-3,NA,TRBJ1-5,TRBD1,TGTGCCAGCAGTTACTCAGGGGGCGTTCAGCCCCAGCATTTT,CASSYSGGVQPQHF
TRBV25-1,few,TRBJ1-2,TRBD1,TGTGCCAGCAGTGTAGGGGGCGCGGGAGGCTACACCTTC,CASSVGGAGGYTF
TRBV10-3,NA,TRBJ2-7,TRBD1,TGTGCCATCAGGAACGGACAGGGCACCTTCGAGCAGTACTTC,CAIRNGQGTFEQYF
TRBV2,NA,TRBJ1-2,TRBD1,TGTGCCAGCAAGACAGGGTTTGGCTACACCTTC,CASKTGFGYTF
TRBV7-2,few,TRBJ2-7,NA,TGTGCCAGCAGCTTGGGTCATGCTAGGCTCGAGCAGTACTTC,CASSLGHARLEQYF